This TCR beta chain came from a study of T cells in localized non-small cell lung cancer. Overall study results and limits: Adjacent lung had a median roughly 60 of the 100 largest tumor clones. The study found T cell clonality highest in uninvolved adjacent lung, above tumor. The study sequenced only one region of the tumor. As a result, intratumor heterogeneity could not be excluded and remains possible. Higher blood T cell density went with longer overall survival.

Germline CDR1 SNHLY, CDR2 FYNNEI. This CDR3 is 14 amino acids long. Assay used: immunoSEQ multiplex PCR; TCRdb lists only in-frame clones, some missing. The sample includes around 17,000 clones, around 89% of them seen just once. In this sample, this clone turned up once. The antigen remains undetermined. The sequence came from a male donor aged 60 or over with stage II squamous cell lung carcinoma. J is TRBJ2-1 and V is TRBV2; no clear D. Material: peripheral blood, obtained before any cancer treatment. This CDR3 reads CPGPAHSLGNEQFF. CDR3 sequence (DNA): TGTCCTGGTCCAGCACACTCGTTAGGGAATGAGCAGTTCTTC.